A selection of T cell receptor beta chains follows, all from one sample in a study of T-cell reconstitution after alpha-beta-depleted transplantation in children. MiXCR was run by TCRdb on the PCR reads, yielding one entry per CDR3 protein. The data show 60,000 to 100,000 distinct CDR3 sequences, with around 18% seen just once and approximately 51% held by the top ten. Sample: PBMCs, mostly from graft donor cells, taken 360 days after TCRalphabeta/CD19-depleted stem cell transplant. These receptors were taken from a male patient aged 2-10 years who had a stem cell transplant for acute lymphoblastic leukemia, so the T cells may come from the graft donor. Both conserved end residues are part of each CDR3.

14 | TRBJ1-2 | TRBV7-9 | CASRPWRQGAGYTF
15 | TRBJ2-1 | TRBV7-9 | CASRSLAGVSNEQFF
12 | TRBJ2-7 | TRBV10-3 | CAISESRTEQYF
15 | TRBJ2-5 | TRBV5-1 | CASSLLQGGKETQYF
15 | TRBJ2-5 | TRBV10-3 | CAIMEGAGFGETQYF
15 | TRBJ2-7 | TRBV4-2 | CASSQDWWSSYEQYF
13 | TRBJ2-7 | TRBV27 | CASSQDRYYEQYF
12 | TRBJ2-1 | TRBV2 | CANLGSYNEQFF
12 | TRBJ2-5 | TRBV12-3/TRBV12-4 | CASSPTPETQYF
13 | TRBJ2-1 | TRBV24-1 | CATSEPGLNEQFF
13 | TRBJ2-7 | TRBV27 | CASSPRGPYEQYF
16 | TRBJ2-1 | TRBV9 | CASSPPGLATYNEQFF
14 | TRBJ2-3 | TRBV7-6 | CASTQEASGDTQYF
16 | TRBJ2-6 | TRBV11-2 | CASSLRGRSGANVLTF
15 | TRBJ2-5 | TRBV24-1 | CATSPNGAQGETQYF
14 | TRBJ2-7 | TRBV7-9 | CASSGLAGGNEQYF
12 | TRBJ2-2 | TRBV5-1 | CASSVVTGADVF
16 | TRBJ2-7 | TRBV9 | CASSASFRTAAYEQYF
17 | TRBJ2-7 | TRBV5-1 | CASSLNPTSGRAYEQYF
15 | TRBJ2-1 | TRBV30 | CAWASEDRGANEQFF
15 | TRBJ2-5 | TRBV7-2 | CASSSASGSGETQYF
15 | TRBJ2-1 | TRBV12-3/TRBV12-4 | CASSLWTLLYNEQFF
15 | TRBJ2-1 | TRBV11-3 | CASSARTSSYNEQFF
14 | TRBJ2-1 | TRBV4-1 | CASSQPGPQRTQFF
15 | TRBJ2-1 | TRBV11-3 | CASRPDRSSYNEQFF
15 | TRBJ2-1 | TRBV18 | CASSPQGGSYNEQFF
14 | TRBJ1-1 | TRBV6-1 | CASRPSDRGLRAFF
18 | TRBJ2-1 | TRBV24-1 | CATSVSAGGPALHNEQFF
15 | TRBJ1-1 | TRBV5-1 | CASSLLGQGLTEAFF
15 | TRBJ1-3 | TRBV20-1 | CSARTNDLIGNTIYF
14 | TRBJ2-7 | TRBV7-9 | CASSLGGVTYEQYF
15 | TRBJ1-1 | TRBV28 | CASSLISLTGTEAFF
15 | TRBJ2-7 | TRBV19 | CASSTGTSGYYEQYF
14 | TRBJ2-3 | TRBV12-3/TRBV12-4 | CASSSRLAPNTQYF
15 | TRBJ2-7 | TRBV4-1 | CASSQGRATVVWQYF
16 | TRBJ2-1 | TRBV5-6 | CASSLASVGSYNEQFF
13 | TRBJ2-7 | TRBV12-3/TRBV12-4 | CASSFNSGYEQYF
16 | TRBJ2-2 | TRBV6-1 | CASTRGPQANTGELFF
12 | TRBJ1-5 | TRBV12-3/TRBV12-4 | CASSSFNQPQHF
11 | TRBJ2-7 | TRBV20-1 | CSVSRPYEQYF
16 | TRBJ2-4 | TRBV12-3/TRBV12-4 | CASSLQERGDKNIQYF
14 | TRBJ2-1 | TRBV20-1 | CSARAVSSYNEQFF
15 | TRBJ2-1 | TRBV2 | CASSEGYSSYNEQFF
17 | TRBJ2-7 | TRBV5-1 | CASSLPGTSGTSYEQYF
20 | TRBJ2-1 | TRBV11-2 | CASSSMGLAGGPSSYNEQFF